This T cell receptor beta chain was identified in a study of shared clonotypes between healthy human individuals. Findings and caveats of the study: Generation probability values for non-shared clonotypes were lower than those for clonotypes shared by all four donors.

Here immunoSEQ multiplex PCR was the method, and the copy in TCRdb shows in-frame clones only, minus some. The table has 2 million to 2.5 million clones, 90% to 97% seen once. A single count supports this clone. What it recognizes is unknown. Trimming removed 2 bases at V and 7 bases at J, with 13 bases between. CDR1 is SGHDT, CDR2 YYEEEE, per germline. The CDR3 sequence is 15 residues long. This chain uses TRBV5-6 with TRBJ1-6, with D perhaps TRBD1 (6 bases). Sequences were obtained from naive CD4+ T cells sorted from blood. The subset is: CD45RA+ positively selected. This TCR was sampled from a man younger than 35 in good health. The CDR3 DNA reads as TGTGCCAGCAGCTTAAGACAGGTCAAAAATTCACCCCTCCACTTT. Translation: CASSLRQVKNSPLHF. The variable domain in full, with the rest retrieved from reference TRBV5-6 and TRBJ1-6, is DAGVTQSPTHLIKTRGQQVTLRCSPKSGHDTVSWYQQALGQGPQFIFQYYEEEERQRGNFPDRFSGHQFPNYSSELNVNALLLGDSALYLCASSLRQVKNSPLHFGNGTRLTVT.